A single sample gave rise to the 28 T cell receptor beta chains below, sequenced in a study of blood T cells in healthy people across ages. A second PCR of 7 to 11 cycles used a sample-barcoded 5' primer and a J-beta primer mix. MiXCR, run by TCRdb on the 5' RACE reads, gives a single entry per CDR3 protein. The repertoire has about 1,800,000 distinct CDR3 sequences, roughly 28% of them found once; the top ten carry 7% to 9%. The material sequenced was blood. The origin of the receptors is a woman younger than 45 in good health.

This chain joins TRBV12-3 or TRBV12-4 and TRBJ2-7, with 13 positions matching TRBD2. Matching the DNA end better, TRBJ2-5 makes the J call doubtful. The CDR3 totals 19 residues. As DNA, the CDR3 is TGTGCCAGCAGTTTACGGGGGATAACTAGCGGGAGGGAGGGAAAGACCCAGTACTTC. Amino acid sequence: CASSLRGITSGREGKTQYF.

This chain joins TRBV21-1 and TRBJ2-7. TRBV21-1 is a recognized pseudogene. CDR3 length: 14 residues. The CDR3, as DNA: TGTGCCAGCAGCAAAGCAGCGCGGACGTACGAGCAGTACTTC. It translates to CASSKAARTYEQYF.

Only a few counts were recorded for this clonotype. This sequence joins TRBV7-9 and TRBJ2-5, with 9 bases fitting TRBD2. Germline CDR1 is SEHNR and CDR2 is FQNEAQ (reference sequence). V was clipped by 5 bases and J by 6 bases; unmatched bases: 10. CDR3 length: 15 amino acids. As DNA, the CDR3 is TGTGCCAGCAGCCCGGGCGGGGGGGCCATAAAGACCCAGTACTTC. Protein sequence: CASSPGGGAIKTQYF.

This chain joins TRBV29-1 and TRBJ2-1, with no clear D. The V and J ends lost 6 bases and 5 bases respectively, with 32 bases between them. Looked up from germline, CDR1 is SQVTM and CDR2 is ANQGSEA. There are 19 residues in the CDR3. The CDR3 DNA reads as TGCAGCGTCGCCCCTTATAACCCAGTGTTAGTCGGAGAACACAATGAGCAGTTCTTC. It translates to CSVAPYNPVLVGEHNEQFF.

This rearrangement joins TRBV5-1 to TRBJ2-1, with a weak D call TRBD1 (6 bases). The V gene lost 4 bases and the J gene lost 5 bases, with 13 bases spanning the gap. Germline CDR1 is SGHRS and CDR2 is YFSETQ. The CDR3 is 14 amino acids. The CDR3 DNA sequence: TGCGCCAGCAGCAACCAGGACAGAAACAATGAGCAGTTCTTC. Its translation is CASSNQDRNNEQFF.

This clonotype turned up a few times. The gene calls are TRBV25-1 and TRBJ2-3, with 9 positions matching TRBD1. The CDR3 extends over 15 amino acids. Losses at the gene ends were 8 bases for V and 1 base for J; bases not matched to a gene: 7. The germline V gene has CDR1 MGHDK and CDR2 SYGVNS. CDR3 region: CASPGQGYGTDTQYF. The CDR3 nucleotides read TGTGCCAGCCCAGGACAGGGGTACGGCACAGATACGCAGTATTTT.

This clonotype was observed a handful of times. V usage is TRBV12-3 or TRBV12-4 and J usage is TRBJ2-5; a weak D match, TRBD2 (5 bases). The DNA matches TRBJ2-7 better at its end, which makes the J call doubtful. The CDR3 totals 15 residues. This chain's CDR3 is CASTWTGNLGYEQYF. The CDR3 region has the DNA TGTGCCAGCACCTGGACCGGGAACCTGGGCTACGAGCAGTACTTC.

Turning to this clonotype: This may arise from a read error, as a much more abundant clone is one base away. The chain combines TRBV10-1 with TRBJ2-7; D may be TRBD1 (5 bases). The CDR3 length is 13 residues. The germline V gene encodes CDR1 WNHNN and CDR2 SYGVQD (reference sequence). The CDR3 DNA sequence: TGCACCAGCAGTGAGTCGGACAACTACGAGCAGTACTTC. Protein product: CTSSESDNYEQYF.

Regarding this clonotype: A much larger clone differs by one base, so this may be a read error. The rearrangement links TRBV20-1 to TRBJ2-7; 8 nucleotides line up with TRBD2. CDR1 is DFQATT, CDR2 SNEGSKA, per germline (reference sequence). The CDR3 has 13 amino acids. The CDR3 DNA follows: TGCAGTGCCGCAGCGGGAGTCGGCCGCGAGCTGTACTTC. This translates into CSAAAGVGRELYF.

Many counts were recorded for this clonotype. V usage is TRBV10-3 and J usage is TRBJ2-7; D tentatively reads TRBD1 or TRBD2 (5 bases each). Per the germline V gene, CDR1 is ENHRY and CDR2 is SYGVKD. CDR3 size: 14 residues. V was trimmed by 10 bases and J by 2 bases, leaving 18 bases between them. CDR3 nucleotides: TGTGCCACCCGAGGGACCAAGGCGACCTACGAGCAGTACTTC. It is translated as CATRGTKATYEQYF.

This clonotype was observed a few times. This chain connects TRBV7-6 to TRBJ1-6; 8 bases map to TRBD1. Unmatched junction bases numbered 10, after V lost 5 bases and J lost 10 bases. The germline V gene encodes CDR1 SGHVS and CDR2 FNYEAQ. CDR3 length equals 15 residues. The DNA of the CDR3 is TGTGCCAGCAGCCCCCGGACAGGGAGTGAATCACCCCTCCACTTT. This translates into CASSPRTGSESPLHF.

This clonotype was observed a single time. V gene TRBV9 combines with J gene TRBJ2-4, with TRBD2 matching 10 bases. The CDR3 contains 17 residues. V shed 0 bases, J shed 13 bases, and the junction held 16 bases outside the gene matches. From germline, CDR1 is SGDLS and CDR2 YYNGEE. CDR3 sequence reads: CASSVASSGRASNEQYF. The CDR3 bases are TGTGCCAGCAGCGTAGCTTCCAGCGGGAGGGCCAGTAATGAGCAGTACTTC.

About this clonotype: This may be a read error: a much more frequent sequence differs by one nucleotide. The rearrangement links TRBV10-3 to TRBJ2-3; the match to TRBD1 covers 7 bases. Germline CDR1 is ENHRY and CDR2 is SYGVKD. The CDR3 extends over 14 amino acids. Here the CDR3 reads CAISGDSRTDTRYF. CDR3 in DNA: TGTGCCATCAGCGGGGACAGTCGGACAGATACGCGGTATTTT.

CDR3 amino acids: CASTPSAEAFF. The CDR3 bases are TGTGCCAGCACTCCCAGTGCTGAAGCTTTCTTT. The V call is TRBV12-3 or TRBV12-4, the J call TRBJ1-1; D gene unclear. The CDR3 runs to 11 residues. Trimming removed 7 bases at V and 6 bases at J, with 9 bases between.

Comment on this clonotype: The conserved phenylalanine or tryptophan normally closing the CDR3 is absent here, so this likely arose from a read error. The J gene is TRBJ1-2, the V gene TRBV27, with D hard to call. Trimming stripped 10 bases from V and 5 bases from J, with 32 bases between. CDR1 and CDR2 (germline): MNHEY, SMNVEV (reference sequence). This CDR3 has 18 amino acids. The CDR3 coding sequence is TGTGCCACCGCGACTAGCGGGGAGCACACAGATACGCAGTATGGCTACACCTTG. Its translation is CATATSGEHTDTQYGYTL.

The table lists this clonotype with many counts. V gene TRBV5-6 combines with J gene TRBJ2-5; TRBD2 matches 12 bases. Germline loops: CDR1 SGHDT, CDR2 YYEEEE. CDR3 length: 16 residues. Trimming took 6 bases from V and 2 from J; bases not matched to a gene: 8. The CDR3 is CASTPRGTSGQETQYF. CDR3 DNA sequence: TGTGCCAGCACCCCCCGGGGGACTAGCGGGCAAGAGACCCAGTACTTC.

With regard to this clonotype: This clone may be a read error of a much larger clone one base away. The chain joins TRBV6-2 or TRBV6-3 to TRBJ2-1; D remains ambiguous. Germline-derived CDR1 and CDR2 are MNHEY and SVGEGT. The CDR3 has 12 residues. The ends were cut back, 3 bases at V and 10 bases at J, with 10 bases in the middle. CDR3 amino acids: CASSYSFREQFF. The CDR3 bases are TGTGCCAGCAGTTATAGTTTTCGAGAGCAGTTCTTC.

The V and J genes are TRBV6-5 and TRBJ1-1, with TRBD1 as a possible D gene (5 bases). Trimming cost V 6 bases and J 1 base, with 6 bases left between them. Germline loops: CDR1 MNHEY, CDR2 SVGAGI. The CDR3 spans 12 residues. The CDR3: CASRQENTEAFF. CDR3 bases: TGTGCCAGCAGACAGGAGAACACTGAAGCTTTCTTT.

Ten or more counts support this clonotype. This rearrangement joins TRBV29-1 to TRBJ2-3, with D tentatively TRBD2 (6 bases). This CDR3 has 14 amino acids. The germline CDR1 and CDR2 sequences are SQVTM and ANQGSEA. V lost 4 bases to trimming and J lost 5 bases, with 16 bases between them. The CDR3, as DNA: TGCAGCGTTGTACCCGGGAGAGTTAAAGATACGCAGTATTTT. It yields the protein CSVVPGRVKDTQYF.

A note on this clonotype: This may be a read error: a much more frequent sequence differs by one nucleotide. The chain recombines TRBV24-1 with TRBJ2-1; D uncertain. Germline CDR1 is KGHDR and CDR2 is SFDVKD. The CDR3 has 13 residues. V lost 7 bases and J 13 bases, leaving 19 bases between the germline ends. CDR3 region: CATSDGVQETQFF. The CDR3 DNA reads TGTGCCACCAGCGACGGAGTACAAGAGACCCAGTTCTTC.

This clonotype was seen a few times. The rearrangement uses TRBV2 and TRBJ2-3; weak D call: TRBD2 (5 bases). The length of the CDR3 is 15 residues. V lost 7 bases to trimming and J lost 2 bases, with 16 bases between them. Germline CDR1 reads SNHLY; CDR2 reads FYNNEI. Here the CDR3 DNA reads TGTGCCAGCAAACCTGCTAGCCTTTCCACAGATACGCAGTATTTT. Translated, it gives CASKPASLSTDTQYF. Using reference TRBV2 and TRBJ2-3 for the parts outside the CDR3, the full variable domain is EPEVTQTPSHQVTQMGQEVILRCVPISNHLYFYWYRQILGQKVEFLVSFYNNEISEKSEIFDDQFSVERPDGSNFTLKIRSTKLEDSAMYFCASKPASLSTDTQYFGPGTRLTVL.

This clonotype showed up many times. The CDR3 DNA reads TGTGCCAGCACTCAAAACAGGGGACATGAGCAGTTCTTC. It codes for CASTQNRGHEQFF. The chain links TRBV3-1 to TRBJ2-1, with 7 bases lining up with TRBD1. The CDR3 totals 13 residues. Germline V gene sequence: CDR1 LGHDT, CDR2 YNNKEL (reference sequence). Unmatched junction bases numbered 8, after V lost 7 bases and J lost 8 bases.

The sample holds a few counts of this clonotype. The chain carries TRBV21-1 and TRBJ2-4. TRBV21-1 constitutes a pseudogene. This CDR3 is built from 16 residues. This chain's CDR3 is CASSKSEETSENIQYF. CDR3 DNA sequence: TGTGCCAGCAGCAAATCTGAAGAGACTAGCGAAAACATTCAGTACTTC.

This clonotype was detected a few times. The chain is built from TRBV6-5 and TRBJ1-2; perhaps TRBD1 as D (6 bases). Germline values: CDR1 MNHEY, CDR2 SVGAGI. V lost 4 bases and J 10 bases, leaving 22 bases between the germline ends. CDR3 length: 15 amino acids. The CDR3 spells CASSLSPGQRAVYTF. As DNA, the CDR3 is TGTGCCAGCAGTTTGAGCCCGGGACAACGAGCGGTCTACACCTTC.

This sequence joins TRBV7-2 and TRBJ2-1; TRBD2 matches at 8 bases. The J call may be mistaken, given a closer DNA end match to TRBJ2-7. Per the germline V gene, CDR1 is SGHTA and CDR2 is FQGNSA. The CDR3 spans 18 residues. In nucleotides, the CDR3 is TGTGCCAGCAGCTTAGCCTCATCACTAGCGGTACTTTACAATGAGCAGTACTTC. It encodes CASSLASSLAVLYNEQYF.

This clonotype was recorded a few times. V gene TRBV12-3 or TRBV12-4 combines with J gene TRBJ1-1; 8 bases align to TRBD1. V trimming: 5 bases; J trimming: 4 bases; junction bases outside the gene matches: 6. The CDR3 covers 14 residues. The CDR3: CASSATGASTEAFF. In DNA, the CDR3 is TGTGCCAGCAGTGCGACAGGGGCTTCCACTGAAGCTTTCTTT.

The chain combines TRBV3-1 with TRBJ2-7; TRBD1 matches at 7 bases. CDR3 length: 15 residues. Germline V gives CDR1 LGHDT, CDR2 YNNKEL (reference sequence). V was pared by 1 base and J by 6 bases, with 9 bases of the junction left unmatched. This CDR3 is CASSQGARGSSEQYF. The CDR3 coding sequence is TGTGCCAGCAGCCAAGGTGCCAGGGGGAGTAGCGAGCAGTACTTC.

This clonotype has only a few counts. This sequence joins TRBV5-1 and TRBJ1-1; 7 bases map to TRBD1. The V gene's germline CDR1 is SGHRS and CDR2 YFSETQ. J was trimmed by 4 bases and V by 9 bases; bases with no gene match: 15. The CDR3 loop spans 15 amino acids. CDR3 residues: CATTTGNEIGTEAFF. CDR3 nucleotide sequence: TGCGCCACCACGACAGGGAATGAGATTGGCACTGAAGCTTTCTTT.